This TCR beta chain was profiled in a study of blood T cell repertoires in COVID-19. The CDR3 runs to 13 residues. CDR1 is KGHDR and CDR2 is SFDVKD in the germline V gene. Trimming cost V 4 bases and J 6 bases, with 9 bases left between them. Libraries were prepared by immunoSEQ multiplex PCR; TCRdb keeps only in-frame clonotypes and omits some of them. The sample records around 240,000 clones, more than 75% being singletons. Individuals aged about 18 to 100 years were recruited from 20 to 25 US areas. This chain uses TRBV24-1 with TRBJ2-1; D is uncertain. The specimen was PBMCs or T cells enriched from blood (not recorded which). The receptor was isolated from a woman aged 45-65 years who had recovered from COVID-19. CDR3 sequence (DNA): TGTGCCACCAGTGACTTGCTAGTCAATGAGCAGTTCTTC. This translates into CATSDLLVNEQFF.